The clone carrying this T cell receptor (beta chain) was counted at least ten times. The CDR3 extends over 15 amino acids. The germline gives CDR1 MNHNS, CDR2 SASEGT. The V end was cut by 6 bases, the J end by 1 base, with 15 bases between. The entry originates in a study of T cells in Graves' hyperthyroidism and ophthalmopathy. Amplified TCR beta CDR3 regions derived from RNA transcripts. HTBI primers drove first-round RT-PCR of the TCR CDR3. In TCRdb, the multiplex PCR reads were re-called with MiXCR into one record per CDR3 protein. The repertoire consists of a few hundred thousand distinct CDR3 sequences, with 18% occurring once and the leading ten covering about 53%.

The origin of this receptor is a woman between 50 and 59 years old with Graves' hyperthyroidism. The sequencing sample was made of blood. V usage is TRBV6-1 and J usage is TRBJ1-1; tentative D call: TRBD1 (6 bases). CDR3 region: CASSARNRENTEAFF. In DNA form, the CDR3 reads TGTGCCAGCAGCGCGAGAAACAGGGAGAACACTGAAGCTTTCTTT.